Below are 21 T cell receptor beta chains sequenced from a single sample in a study of circulating and synovial CD4+ cells in juvenile arthritis. Produced via immunoSEQ multiplex PCR; TCRdb's table is partial and in-frame only. The sample consists of tens of thousands of clones, more than 90% of them appearing once. The source material was CD4+ T cells from blood. The receptors stem from a human donor with juvenile idiopathic arthritis.

This chain connects TRBV28 to TRBJ1-2, with TRBD1 matching over 7 bases. Per the germline V gene, CDR1 is MDHEN and CDR2 is SYDVKM. The CDR3 contains 17 residues. V gave up 8 bases and J gave up 4 bases; unmatched junction bases: 19. The CDR3 protein is CASGFGTRGRKRYGYTF. The CDR3 DNA reads TGTGCCAGCGGGTTCGGTACGAGGGGGCGAAAACGCTATGGCTACACCTTC.

The chain combines TRBV6-5 with TRBJ2-4; maybe TRBD2 (6 bases). The CDR3 covers 14 residues. Trimming shortened V by 4 bases and J by 1 base, and 8 bases separated the two germline ends. CDR1 is MNHEY, CDR2 SVGAGI, per germline. The CDR3 region has the DNA TGTGCCAGCAGTTTCGGGAGCGCCAAAAACATTCAGTACTTC. Protein product: CASSFGSAKNIQYF.

The chain employs TRBV7-2 and TRBJ1-2; a possible D gene is TRBD1 (6 bases). CDR1 is SGHTA, CDR2 FQGNSA, per germline. V lost 5 bases and J 7 bases, leaving 17 bases between the germline ends. This CDR3 spans 14 amino acids. Here the CDR3 DNA reads TGTGCCAGCAGCCCGTATACAGGGTCCGGTGGCTACACCTTC. Translating it yields CASSPYTGSGGYTF.

Points on this clone: The junction does not match germline at one end; this may be a read error. This sample includes further DNA sequences coding for the same CDR3. The chain employs TRBV6-6 and TRBJ1-6; D is unresolved. CDR3 length equals 15 residues. CDR1 and CDR2 from the germline V gene are MNHNY and SVGAGI (reference sequence). The CDR3, as DNA: TGTGCCAGCAGTTATAAGAGCTCCTATAATTCCCCCCTCCACTTT. It codes for CASSYKSSYNSPLHF.

The CDR3 region has the DNA TGTGCCAGCAGGCTGCTTGGGGGGGCCGGGGAGCTGTTTTTT. Its protein product is CASRLLGGAGELFF. The chain is built from TRBV4-2 and TRBJ2-2; 7 positions match TRBD2. The CDR3 is made up of 14 amino acids. V lost 6 bases to trimming and J lost 6 bases; unmatched junction nucleotides: 7. Germline V lookup: CDR1 LGHNA, CDR2 YNFKEQ.

This rearrangement joins TRBV28 to TRBJ1-2; possible D gene TRBD1, 5 bases. V lost 5 bases to trimming and J lost 4 bases, with 11 bases between them. The CDR3 extends over 13 amino acids. The V gene's germline CDR1 is MDHEN and CDR2 SYDVKM. CDR3 amino acids: CASSVQDPYGYTF. The DNA of the CDR3 is TGTGCCAGCAGTGTACAGGACCCCTATGGCTACACCTTC.

The chain combines TRBV15 with TRBJ1-4; possibly TRBD1 for D (6 bases). This CDR3 spans 16 amino acids. Trimming shortened V by 5 bases and J by 8 bases, and 21 bases separated the two germline ends. Germline loops: CDR1 LNHNV, CDR2 YYDKDF (reference sequence). CDR3 sequence: CATSEGETGRGEKLFF. The DNA of the CDR3 is TGTGCCACCAGCGAGGGGGAAACAGGGCGAGGCGAAAAACTGTTTTTT.

This chain uses TRBV6-6 with TRBJ1-5, with 7 bases identical to TRBD1. V lost 5 bases and J lost 7; bases outside the gene matches: 8. CDR1 MNHNY and CDR2 SVGAGI come from the germline V gene (reference sequence). This CDR3 region has 14 residues. CDR3 sequence: CASSPRQGRQPQHF. CDR3 bases: TGTGCCAGCAGTCCGAGACAGGGAAGACAGCCCCAGCATTTT.

The chain links TRBV11-2 to TRBJ1-1; 7 nucleotides align to TRBD1. The CDR3 totals 14 residues. The ends lost 0 bases at V and 4 bases at J; junction bases unmatched: 2. Germline CDR1 and CDR2: SGHAT and FQNNGV. This CDR3 reads CASSLDQGGTEAFF. In DNA, the CDR3 is TGTGCCAGCAGCTTAGATCAGGGGGGCACTGAAGCTTTCTTT.

The rearrangement links TRBV28 to TRBJ2-5; D ambiguous. The ends were cut back, 6 bases at V and 2 bases at J, with 7 bases in the middle. Per germline, CDR1 MDHEN and CDR2 SYDVKM. The CDR3 consists of 12 residues. CDR3 amino acids: CASSPGQETQYF. CDR3 in DNA: TGTGCCAGCAGCCCGGGTCAAGAGACCCAGTACTTC.

J is TRBJ1-1 and V is TRBV18, with 8 positions matching TRBD1. Germline lookup yields CDR1 KGHSH and CDR2 LQKENI. The CDR3 contains 19 residues. The J segment lost 0 bases and the V segment lost 4 bases, leaving 16 bases of the junction unmatched. The CDR3 DNA reads as TGTGCCAGCTCACTGGGACAGGCATTCTCTTCCTTCATGAACACTGAAGCTTTCTTT. Its protein product is CASSLGQAFSSFMNTEAFF.

This chain uses TRBV5-1 with TRBJ2-2, with a tentative D call TRBD2 (5 bases). Deletions cut 4 bases from V and 7 bases from J, with 17 bases between. Germline-derived CDR1 and CDR2 are SGHRS and YFSETQ. The length of the CDR3 is 15 residues. CDR3 protein: CASSPLGVGDGELFF. The CDR3 bases are TGCGCCAGCAGCCCTTTGGGAGTGGGTGACGGGGAGCTGTTTTTT.

V usage is TRBV28 and J usage is TRBJ2-7, with TRBD1 matching 9 bases. Looked up from germline, CDR1 is MDHEN and CDR2 is SYDVKM. Losses at the gene ends were 5 bases for V and 0 bases for J; bases not matched to a gene: 5. The CDR3 sequence is 15 residues long. The CDR3 spells CASSPRDRASYEQYF. The CDR3 nucleotides read TGTGCCAGCAGTCCCCGGGACAGGGCCTCCTACGAGCAGTACTTC.

V is TRBV6-6 and J is TRBJ1-1; 8 bases fit TRBD1. The V segment lost 6 bases and the J segment 10 bases; nucleotides outside the gene matches: 10. Germline V lookup: CDR1 MNHNY, CDR2 SVGAGI (reference sequence). This CDR3 contains 13 residues. CDR3 in DNA: TGTGCCAGCAGCCAGACAGGGGACGGTAGAGCTTTCTTT. The encoded protein is CASSQTGDGRAFF.

The chain uses TRBV27 and TRBJ2-7; TRBD2 agrees at 12 bases. The CDR3 has 16 residues. Germline V CDR1 and CDR2: MNHEY, SMNVEV (reference sequence). The V segment lost 0 bases and the J segment 7 bases; nucleotides outside the gene matches: 7. CDR3 in amino acids: CASSLSLTSGSREQYF. In nucleotides, the CDR3 is TGTGCCAGCAGTTTATCCCTGACTAGCGGGAGCAGGGAGCAGTACTTC.

The chain employs TRBV19 and TRBJ1-5, with a tentative D call TRBD1 (5 bases). The V end lost 8 bases, the J end lost 0 bases, and 14 bases lay between the germline ends. The CDR3 loop spans 15 amino acids. Germline-derived CDR1 and CDR2 are LNHDA and SQIVND (reference sequence). DNA of the CDR3: TGTGCCAGTGGGGCCGGGAGACATAGCAATCAGCCCCAGCATTTT. This translates into CASGAGRHSNQPQHF.

This sequence joins TRBV9 and TRBJ1-5, with D possibly being TRBD1 (5 bases). The CDR3 length is 14 residues. Germline V gene lookup returns CDR1 SGDLS and CDR2 YYNGEE. V was trimmed by 0 bases and J by 7 bases, leaving 11 bases between them. DNA for the CDR3: TGTGCCAGCAGCGTAGACGCCGGGGGACAGCCCCAGCATTTT. It codes for CASSVDAGGQPQHF.

V and J are TRBV15 and TRBJ2-3; D is ambiguous. CDR1 is LNHNV and CDR2 is YYDKDF in the germline V gene (reference sequence). Trimming left V 5 bases short and J 0 bases short, with 9 bases between. This CDR3 contains 14 residues. The CDR3 protein is CATSVAVSTDTQYF. CDR3 DNA: TGTGCCACCAGCGTGGCAGTAAGCACAGATACGCAGTATTTT. The whole variable domain, filled in from reference TRBV15 and TRBJ2-3, reads DAMVIQNPRYQVTQFGKPVTLSCSQTLNHNVMYWYQQKSSQAPKLLFHYYDKDFNNEADTPDNFQSRRPNTSFCFLDIRSPGLGDTAMYLCATSVAVSTDTQYFGPGTRLTVL.

This chain connects TRBV5-1 to TRBJ2-1; TRBD2 agrees at 13 bases. V trimming: 4 bases; J trimming: 7 bases; junction bases outside the gene matches: 5. Germline assignment: CDR1 SGHRS and CDR2 YFSETQ. This CDR3 is 15 amino acids long. The DNA of the CDR3 is TGCGCCAGCAGCCTACTAGCGGGGGGGCGGAATGAGCAGTTCTTC. Translation: CASSLLAGGRNEQFF.

This rearrangement joins TRBV5-6 to TRBJ1-3, with D tentatively TRBD1 (6 bases). The V end lost 4 bases, the J end lost 1 base, and 15 bases lay between the germline ends. Germline CDR1 reads SGHDT; CDR2 reads YYEEEE. The CDR3 is made up of 16 amino acids. The CDR3 spells CASSLRGIVSGNTIYF. Written as DNA, the CDR3 is TGTGCCAGCAGCCTCAGGGGTATTGTTTCTGGAAACACCATATATTTT.

This chain joins TRBV2 and TRBJ2-5; 7 bases line up with TRBD2. Germline V lookup: CDR1 SNHLY, CDR2 FYNNEI. The CDR3 covers 13 residues. V trimming: 4 bases; J trimming: 5 bases; junction bases outside the gene matches: 4. This chain's CDR3 is CASSVGGRETQYF. The CDR3 bases are TGTGCCAGCAGTGTCGGGGGGAGGGAGACCCAGTACTTC.